This is a list of T cell receptor beta chains from one sample in a study of blood T cell repertoires in COVID-19. Repertoires were generated with immunoSEQ multiplex PCR, while TCRdb's copy carries only in-frame clones and drops some. This sample yields about 94,000 clones, of which roughly 80% are seen a single time; 6.3% belongs to the top ten. Source material: peripheral blood. These receptors all come from a man aged 55 to 69 with acute or convalescent COVID-19. Both conserved end residues are part of each CDR3.

TRBV7-2	TRBJ2-4	CASRPTGGKNIQYF
TRBV29-1	TRBJ2-7	CSANGPGQGEYEQYF
TRBV19	TRBJ1-3	CASSIYRGTNTIYF
TRBV11-2	TRBJ1-5	CASSLGGPQVPQHF
TRBV19	TRBJ2-5	CASSTLLARQETQYF
TRBV5-4	TRBJ2-7	CASSFQGAYEQYF
TRBV5-1	TRBJ1-2	CASSLRQDYGYTF
TRBV27	TRBJ2-5	CASSPRQGRAETQYF
TRBV9	TRBJ1-4	CASSPRGEGDEKLFF
TRBV5-1	TRBJ2-3	CASSPRGGLTDTQYF
TRBV5-1	TRBJ2-3	CASSLVSAGGTDTQYF
TRBV30	TRBJ2-7	CAWSPGGGYEQYF
TRBV15	TRBJ1-1	CATSRRGATEAFF
TRBV10-3	TRBJ2-1	CAIRAKTGGVNNEQFF
TRBV7-6	TRBJ1-1	CASSPNPGQPEAFF
TRBV6-2/TRBV6-3	TRBJ2-3	CASSSNTGDTQYF
TRBV10-3	TRBJ1-6	CAISFQGWDSPLHF
TRBV5-1	TRBJ1-3	CASSPRTGENTIYF
TRBV2	TRBJ2-7	CASSDPRNRYYEQYF
TRBV19	TRBJ2-1	CASSAKDRATYNEQFF
TRBV23-1	TRBJ1-2	CASSLTLGGTLANYGYTF
TRBV10-3	TRBJ2-1	CANRNQRLEQFF
TRBV4-3	TRBJ2-1	CASSHWTGEQFF
TRBV4-1	TRBJ1-2	CASSHRTQGGGGLGYTF
TRBV15	TRBJ1-2	CATSRGTGEGYTF
TRBV9	TRBJ1-2	CASSVGAGRSYGYTF
TRBV5-5	TRBJ1-1	CASSFATGNTEAFF
TRBV30	TRBJ1-1	CAWSGGNTEAFF
TRBV15	TRBJ1-5	CATSRVGGEHQPQHF
TRBV18	TRBJ2-1	CASSQGGQVNSYNEQFF
TRBV6-5	TRBJ1-6	CASSYGTGSPLHF
TRBV25-1	TRBJ2-7	CASSDGYEQYF
TRBV19	TRBJ1-3	CASSPGESGNTIYF
TRBV7-2	TRBJ1-2	CASSYRPTGEGYTF
TRBV20-1	TRBJ2-3	CSASVIAGGTDTQYF
TRBV11-2	TRBJ2-3	CASSSSGAQRDTQYF
TRBV7-3	TRBJ2-1	CASSPLNSGGANEQFF
TRBV3-1/TRBV3-2	TRBJ1-3	CASSQTIRGVGNTIYF
TRBV6-6	TRBJ2-5	CASKLSLSQETQYF
TRBV19	TRBJ2-6	CASGRDRAGANVLTF
TRBV10-3	TRBJ2-1	CAAGTVYDEQFF
TRBV9	TRBJ2-3	CASSGAGGVTDTQYF
TRBV5-4	TRBJ2-1	CASSFSGGTEQFF
TRBV18	TRBJ1-1	CASSPTGRTEAFF
TRBV5-6	TRBJ2-3	CASSSTPTDTQYF
TRBV5-1	TRBJ1-6	CASSLAVHGTGEDSPLHF
TRBV9	TRBJ2-1	CASSVGDTSSYNEQFF
TRBV5-4	TRBJ2-3	CASSPWTSGVADTQYF
TRBV30	TRBJ1-6	CAWKNTGAAYNSPLHF
TRBV10-3	TRBJ1-3	CAISENTGNTIYF
TRBV2	TRBJ1-5	CASSGGANQPQHF
TRBV11-2	TRBJ2-7	CASSFRSQGEQYF